The present T cell receptor (beta chain) was sequenced within a study of regulatory T cells in long-lasting Graves disease. Whole-study context: Those Graves' patients who were newly diagnosed had been on antithyroid drugs under 3 months.

Assembly of TCR beta libraries relied on iRepertoire HTBI primers together with Arm-PCR of CDR3 regions. TCRdb called the multiplex PCR reads again in MiXCR, with one record for every CDR3 protein. The sample shows about 540,000 distinct CDR3 sequences, about 14% of them seen only once. This clonotype has ten or more counts. Time point in this sample: newly diagnosed GD, antithyroid drugs for less than 3 months. PBMCs provided the RNA from which the TCR library was made. This sample also appeared in a second study, on T cells in Graves' hyperthyroidism and ophthalmopathy.

This material consisted of peripheral blood mononuclear cells (PBMCs), taken at new diagnosis, from a patient treated with antithyroid drugs. The clonotype was recovered from a man in his thirties or forties with Graves disease.

The CDR3 DNA reads TGTGCCAGCAGTTTTTTGGGGGAGGGGTTCAATGAGCAGTTCTTC. This translates into CASSFLGEGFNEQFF. The V and J genes are TRBV12-3 or TRBV12-4 and TRBJ2-1; 7 bases agree with TRBD2. With V trimmed by 3 bases and J by 6 bases, 8 bases remained unmatched. CDR3 length: 15 residues.